This entry concerns a single T cell receptor beta chain. The antigen it recognizes is unknown. No much larger clonotype is one base removed from it; base qualities were not supplied. TCRbeta CDR3 regions were amplified from genomic DNA by means of the immunoSEQ Assay, a bias-controlled multiplex PCR. The authors processed their data as follows. The number of nucleated cells in each sample was estimated by amplification of reference gene primers within the assay. Sequence reads were collapsed and filtered to measure the absolute abundance of every unique TCRbeta CDR3 rearrangement. For each sample, productive Simpson clonality was calculated by taking the square root of Simpson's diversity index across productive rearrangements. TCRdb obtained this table from immuneACCESS and retained in-frame rearrangements with V and J assigned. These tables miss some clones; where compared with another copy, unresolved V genes account for less than half of the shortfall, and the remainder is unexplained. The DNA was the basis for D and trimming; V, J and clone size are from that table. Present in this sample are about 340,000 clones, around 83% of which were seen just once. Approximately 3.1% of the sample belongs to the ten largest clones.

This sample is part of a study of blood T cell repertoires in COVID-19 (dated by TCRdb to 2018 to 2021). A note on the overall study: Samples from collaborators originated in the United States, Italy and Spain and spanned both the acute and convalescent phases of COVID-19. The dataset comprised deeply sampled blood TCRbeta repertoires from subjects exposed to, actively infected with, or recovered from COVID-19. A freely available public database, intended as a resource for researchers studying the immune response to SARS-CoV-2, is where the repertoires were released. Samples came from the ongoing ImmuneRACE study (first 160 participants) plus 1,254 subjects from 6 global collaborators. Where available, HLA class I and class II types were obtained from metadata supplied by the sample provider rather than from assay-based typing. The material from the prospective study consisted of cDNA or gDNA derived from T cells, B-cell-depleted T cells, or PBMCs. The sample metadata nearly always contained a de-identified subject ID, COVID-19 status, age in years and sex. Broad study findings and their caveats: The quantity of clinical and demographic metadata differed by source and by participant and was supplied without curation.

Unmatched junction bases come to 9, with V trimmed by 4 bases and J by 4 bases. The CDR3 runs 15 amino acids, cysteine and phenylalanine included. The DNA shown is the 45-base CDR3, in frame from base 1. Based on the germline V gene, the CDR1 and CDR2 sequences are MGHRA and YSYEKL. Each collaborating institution followed its own protocols to collect whole blood in K2EDTA tubes. For TCRbeta analysis, collaborators shipped samples as frozen whole blood, isolated PBMCs, or DNA extracted from either of those sample types. Sequenced sample: peripheral blood. The source is a young man with active or convalescent COVID-19. The chain is encoded by TRBV4-1 joined to TRBJ1-2, with 7 middle bases fitting TRBD1. The CDR3 sequence is CASSPFTTGVYGYTF. The DNA is as follows: TGCGCCAGCAGCCCCTTCACTACAGGGGTCTATGGCTACACCTTC.